This T cell receptor (beta chain) was observed in a study of shared T cell receptors in the human thymus. The CDR3 runs 17 residues. V lost 4 bases, J lost 1 base, and 18 bases lay in between. The germline V gene has CDR1 MGHRA and CDR2 YSYEKL. Clones were read by immunoSEQ multiplex PCR, and TCRdb kept only the in-frame ones, dropping some. The table records fewer than 700,000 clones, 70% to 90% of them present only once. Another study also made use of these data, one on human thymus T cells.

The rearrangement joins TRBV4-1 to TRBJ2-3; D not certain. Sequenced sample: thymocytes. The source of this sequence is a boy under two years old with a congenital heart defect. CDR3 coding DNA: TGCGCCAGCAGCCGGCATGGGTCGGGTTCTGGCACAGATACGCAGTATTTT. Protein product: CASSRHGSGSGTDTQYF.